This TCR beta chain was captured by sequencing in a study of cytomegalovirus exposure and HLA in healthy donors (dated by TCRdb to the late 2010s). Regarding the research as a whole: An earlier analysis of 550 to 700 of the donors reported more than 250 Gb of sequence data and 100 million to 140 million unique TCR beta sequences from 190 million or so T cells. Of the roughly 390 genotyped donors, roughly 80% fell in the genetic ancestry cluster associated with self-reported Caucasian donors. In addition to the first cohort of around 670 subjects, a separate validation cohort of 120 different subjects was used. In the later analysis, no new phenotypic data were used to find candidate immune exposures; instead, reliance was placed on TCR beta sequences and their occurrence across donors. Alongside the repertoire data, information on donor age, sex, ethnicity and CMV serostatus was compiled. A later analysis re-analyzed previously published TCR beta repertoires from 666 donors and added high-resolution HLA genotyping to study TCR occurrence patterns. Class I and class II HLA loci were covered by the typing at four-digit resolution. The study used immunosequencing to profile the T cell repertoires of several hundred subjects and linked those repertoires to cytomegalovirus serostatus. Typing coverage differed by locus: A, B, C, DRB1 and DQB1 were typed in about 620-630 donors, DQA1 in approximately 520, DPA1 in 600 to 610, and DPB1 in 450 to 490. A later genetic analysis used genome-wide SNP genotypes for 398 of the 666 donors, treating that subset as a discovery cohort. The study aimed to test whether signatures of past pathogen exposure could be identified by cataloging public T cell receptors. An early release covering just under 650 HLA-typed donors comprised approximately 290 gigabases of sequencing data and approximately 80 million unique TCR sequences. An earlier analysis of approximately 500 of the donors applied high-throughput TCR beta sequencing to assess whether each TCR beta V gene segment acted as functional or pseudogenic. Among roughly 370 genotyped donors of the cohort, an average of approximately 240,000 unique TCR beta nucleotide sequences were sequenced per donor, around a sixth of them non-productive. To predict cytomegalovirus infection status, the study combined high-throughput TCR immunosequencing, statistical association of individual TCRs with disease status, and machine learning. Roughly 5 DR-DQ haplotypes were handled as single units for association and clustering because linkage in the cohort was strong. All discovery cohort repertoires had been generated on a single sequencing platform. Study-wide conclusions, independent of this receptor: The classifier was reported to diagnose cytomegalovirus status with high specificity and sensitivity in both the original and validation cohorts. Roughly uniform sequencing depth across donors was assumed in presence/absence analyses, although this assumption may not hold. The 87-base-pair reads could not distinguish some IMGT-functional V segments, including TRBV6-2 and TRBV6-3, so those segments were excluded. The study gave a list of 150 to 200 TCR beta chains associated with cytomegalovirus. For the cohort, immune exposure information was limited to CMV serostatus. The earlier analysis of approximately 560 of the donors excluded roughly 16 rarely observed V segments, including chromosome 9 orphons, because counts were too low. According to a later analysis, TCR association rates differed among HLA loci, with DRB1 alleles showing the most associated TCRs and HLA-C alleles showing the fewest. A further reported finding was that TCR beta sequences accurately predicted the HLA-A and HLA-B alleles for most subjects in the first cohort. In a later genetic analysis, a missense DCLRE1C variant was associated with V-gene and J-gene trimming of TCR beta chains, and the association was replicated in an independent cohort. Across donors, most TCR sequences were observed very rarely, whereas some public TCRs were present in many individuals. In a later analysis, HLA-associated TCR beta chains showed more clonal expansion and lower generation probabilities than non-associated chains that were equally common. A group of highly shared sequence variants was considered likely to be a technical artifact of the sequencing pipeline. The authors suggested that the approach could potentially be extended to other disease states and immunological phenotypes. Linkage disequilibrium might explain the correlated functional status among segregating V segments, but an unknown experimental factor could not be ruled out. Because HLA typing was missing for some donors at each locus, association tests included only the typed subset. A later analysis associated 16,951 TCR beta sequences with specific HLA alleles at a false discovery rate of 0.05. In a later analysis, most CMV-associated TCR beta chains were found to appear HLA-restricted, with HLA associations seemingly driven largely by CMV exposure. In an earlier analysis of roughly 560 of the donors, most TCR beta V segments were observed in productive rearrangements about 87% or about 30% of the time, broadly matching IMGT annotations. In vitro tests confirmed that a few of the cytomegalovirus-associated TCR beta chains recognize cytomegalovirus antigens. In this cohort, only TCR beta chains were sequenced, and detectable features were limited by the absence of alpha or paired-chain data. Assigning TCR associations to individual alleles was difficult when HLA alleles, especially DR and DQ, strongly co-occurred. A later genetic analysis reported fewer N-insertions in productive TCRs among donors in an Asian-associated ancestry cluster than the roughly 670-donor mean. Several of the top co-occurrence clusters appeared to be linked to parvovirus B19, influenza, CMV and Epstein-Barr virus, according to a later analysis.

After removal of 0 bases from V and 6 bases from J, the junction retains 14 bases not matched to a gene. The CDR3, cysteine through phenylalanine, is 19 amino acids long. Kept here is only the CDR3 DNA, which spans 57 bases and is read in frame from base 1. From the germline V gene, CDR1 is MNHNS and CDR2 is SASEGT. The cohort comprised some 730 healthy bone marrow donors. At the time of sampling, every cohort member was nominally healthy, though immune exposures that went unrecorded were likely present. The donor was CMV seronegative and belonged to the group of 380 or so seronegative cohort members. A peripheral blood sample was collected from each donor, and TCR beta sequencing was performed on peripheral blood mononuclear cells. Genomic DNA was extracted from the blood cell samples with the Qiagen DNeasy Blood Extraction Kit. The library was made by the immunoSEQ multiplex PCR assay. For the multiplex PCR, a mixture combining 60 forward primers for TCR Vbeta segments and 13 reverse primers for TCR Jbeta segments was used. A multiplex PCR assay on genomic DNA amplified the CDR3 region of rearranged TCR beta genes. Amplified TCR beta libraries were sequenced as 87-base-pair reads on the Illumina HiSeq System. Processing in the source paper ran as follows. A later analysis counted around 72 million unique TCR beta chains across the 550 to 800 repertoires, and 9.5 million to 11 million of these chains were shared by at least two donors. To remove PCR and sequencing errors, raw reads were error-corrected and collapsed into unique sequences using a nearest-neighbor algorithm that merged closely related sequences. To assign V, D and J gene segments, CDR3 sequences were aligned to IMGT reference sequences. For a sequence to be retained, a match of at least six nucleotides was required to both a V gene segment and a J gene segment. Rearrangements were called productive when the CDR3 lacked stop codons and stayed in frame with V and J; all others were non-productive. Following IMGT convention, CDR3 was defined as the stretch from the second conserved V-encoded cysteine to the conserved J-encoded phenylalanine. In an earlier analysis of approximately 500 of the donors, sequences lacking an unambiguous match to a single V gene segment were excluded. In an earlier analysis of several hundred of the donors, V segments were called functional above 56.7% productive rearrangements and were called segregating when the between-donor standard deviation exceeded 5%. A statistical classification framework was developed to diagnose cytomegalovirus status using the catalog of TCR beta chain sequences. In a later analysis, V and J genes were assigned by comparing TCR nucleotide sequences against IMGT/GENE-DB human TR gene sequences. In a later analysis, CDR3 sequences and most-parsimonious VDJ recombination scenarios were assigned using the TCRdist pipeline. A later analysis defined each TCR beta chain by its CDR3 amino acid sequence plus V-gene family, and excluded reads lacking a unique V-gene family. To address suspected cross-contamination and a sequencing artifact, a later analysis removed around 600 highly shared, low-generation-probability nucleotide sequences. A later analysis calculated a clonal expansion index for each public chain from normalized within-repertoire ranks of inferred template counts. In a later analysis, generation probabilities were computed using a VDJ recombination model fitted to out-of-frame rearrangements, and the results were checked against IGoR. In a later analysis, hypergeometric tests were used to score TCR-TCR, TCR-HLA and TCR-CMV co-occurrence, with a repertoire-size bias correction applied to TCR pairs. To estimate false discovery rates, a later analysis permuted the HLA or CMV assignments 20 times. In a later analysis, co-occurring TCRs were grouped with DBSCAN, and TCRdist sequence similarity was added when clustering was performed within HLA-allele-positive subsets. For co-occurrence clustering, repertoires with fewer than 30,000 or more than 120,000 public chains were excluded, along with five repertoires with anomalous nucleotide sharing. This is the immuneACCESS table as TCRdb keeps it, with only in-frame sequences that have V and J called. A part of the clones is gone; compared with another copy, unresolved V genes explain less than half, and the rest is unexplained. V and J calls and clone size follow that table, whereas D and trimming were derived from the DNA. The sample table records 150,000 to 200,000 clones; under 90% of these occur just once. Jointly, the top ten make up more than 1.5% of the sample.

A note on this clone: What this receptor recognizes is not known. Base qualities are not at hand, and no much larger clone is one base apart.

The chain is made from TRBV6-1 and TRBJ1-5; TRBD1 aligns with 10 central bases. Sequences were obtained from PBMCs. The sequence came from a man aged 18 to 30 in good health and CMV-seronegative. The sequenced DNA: TGTGCCAGCAGTGAAGCTTTTTCGGTCGGGACAGGGGTTCGTCAGCCCCAGCATTTT. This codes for CASSEAFSVGTGVRQPQHF.